The entry below gives a single T cell receptor beta chain sequence along with its context. This clone was seen a single time. Its specific antigen is unknown. Base qualities were left out, and no much larger clone turns up one base away. The record originates from a study of vaccination effects on CD4 cells after COVID-19 (dated by TCRdb to between 2021 and 2023). Concerning the study at large: Each participant received two doses of an mRNA SARS-CoV-2 vaccine, either BNT162b2 or mRNA-1273. In a couple of convalescent patients, pre-vaccine samples were collected 16 days and one week ahead of the first dose, 142 and 148 days after COVID-19 diagnosis. SARS-CoV-2 spike-specific CD4+ TCR repertoires were compared before and after mRNA vaccination in COVID-19 convalescent patients and in infection-naive vaccine recipients. A total of 10 COVID-19 convalescent patients and 4 SARS-CoV-2-naive healthy vaccine recipients were included in the full study. The Oncomine TCR Beta short-read assay on an Illumina iSeq 100 was used to sequence cultures from other donors in the study.

The library came from the immunoSEQ multiplex PCR assay. DNA from the cultured, isolated CD4+ T cells was subjected to TCR beta CDR3 sequencing. As for the original processing: Non-productive TCR sequences were discarded, and reads were trimmed to the CDR3 region, with only CDR3s of 7 or more amino acids retained. The MANAFEST web app was used to identify antigen-specific clonotypes by comparing expansion in peptide wells with expansion in reference cultures. To be called positive, a clone needed expansion at FDR<0.05 compared with the reference and with all other wells, an odds ratio greater than 5, and a frequency greater than 0.1% in two replicate wells. Cross-reactive clonotypes were defined as significantly expanded in SARS-CoV-2 spike wells and in at least one common cold coronavirus spike condition. CDR3 similarity was assessed by Levenshtein distance using the stringdist R package, and unrooted trees were constructed with ape in R 3.6.1. TCRdb took this table from immuneACCESS and kept in-frame rearrangements with V and J called. Such tables lack part of the clones; where checked against another copy, unresolved V genes explain under half of the gap, and the rest is unexplained. V, J and clone size derive from that table, while D and trimming were established from the DNA sequence. The sample yields tens of thousands of clones; 65% to 75% were counted once. The ten most abundant clones make up around 30% of the sample.

Findings and caveats that apply to the study as a whole: In convalescent patients, the post-vaccine spike-reactive repertoire consisted mainly of new vaccine-induced clones, largely distinct from infection-induced clones. The study was limited by a small number of convalescent patients, and early post-infection timepoints were lacking. At late post-vaccination timepoints, both infection-induced and vaccine-induced clones showed marked clonal contraction, consistent with waning T cell responses.

The CDR3 goes from the cysteine to the phenylalanine over 13 residues. Only the CDR3 region is kept as DNA, spanning 39 bases read in frame from base 1. The germline V gene encodes CDR1 SQVTM and CDR2 ANQGSEA. V loses 6 bases at its end and J loses 2 bases; junction bases beyond the gene matches: 6. In the ViraFEST assay, PBMC were stimulated with viral peptide pools, and TCR sequencing was then used to find antigen-specific CD4+ T cell clonotypes based on their expansion. After 10 days of culture, CD4+ T cells were isolated with the EasySep CD4+ T cell isolation kit. Convalescent patients had PCR-confirmed SARS-CoV-2 infection between March and December 2020, before Alpha, Beta and Delta variants emerged in the United States. Each well held two million PBMC cultured in IMDM containing about 5.4% human AB serum, 8.5 to 10 IU/ml IL-2 and gentamicin, along with roughly 10 ug/ml peptides. Half of the culture medium was replaced with fresh IL-2-containing medium on days 3 and 7. Unless otherwise noted, each peptide stimulation condition was cultured in triplicate wells. Using Ficoll-Paque Plus gradient centrifugation, PBMC were separated from whole blood and then either used fresh or cryopreserved at -140C. The QIAamp micro DNA kit was used to extract genomic DNA from the cultured CD4+ T cells.

The sequence was obtained from a human donor who had a prior SARS-CoV-2 infection. This chain is built from TRBV29-1 and TRBJ1-2; 7 bases in the junction line up with TRBD1. Specimen: CD4+ T cells from PBMCs cultured with a peptide pool, collected before COVID-19 vaccination. The DNA is TGCAGCGTAACAGGGGCGAGGAACTATGGCTACACCTTC. Its amino acids are CSVTGARNYGYTF.